Sequencing of this TCR beta chain was carried out in a study of identical twins. TCRdb re-derived calls from the 5' RACE reads in MiXCR, one entry per CDR3 protein. The profile shows approximately 700,000 distinct CDR3 sequences, 15% to 20% of them singletons. The CDR3 runs to 16 residues. CDR1 is SQVTM and CDR2 is ANQGSEA in the germline V gene. V lost 5 bases to trimming and J lost 1 base; unmatched junction nucleotides: 8. These data were also reused for a study on T cells expressing NK-cell markers.

Sequencing input: PBMCs. The chain uses TRBV29-1 and TRBJ2-3, with 11 nucleotides matching TRBD2. The sequence came from a woman aged 18-30 years in good health. The CDR3 spells CSVSTSGSTRTDTQYF. The CDR3 nucleotides are TGCAGCGTTTCCACTAGCGGGAGTACCCGCACAGATACGCAGTATTTT.